This T cell receptor beta chain appears in the sequencing data of a study of T cells of healthy individuals. The CDR3 loop spans 14 amino acids. Germline CDR1 reads MNHNS; CDR2 reads SASEGT. V was pared by 5 bases and J by 10 bases, with 18 bases between. This clonotype was seen more than once but under ten times. One entry per CDR3 protein results from TCRdb running MiXCR on the 5' RACE reads. The table lists tens of thousands of distinct CDR3 sequences, roughly 17% of them singletons. The clonotype comes from a human donor in good health. The chain links TRBV6-1 to TRBJ1-5, with D unclear. CDR3 in DNA: TGTGCCAGCAGTTCCGGACGGGCCGCTGGTCCCCAGCATTTT. It specifies CASSSGRAAGPQHF.